This TCR beta chain appears in the sequencing data of a study of Tregs in tolerant kidney transplant recipients. General study points: Validation in larger populations is needed because few patients were studied.

Recipients received nonmyeloablative bone marrow transplants from related graft donors, with transient mixed chimerism. Germline V gives CDR1 DFQATT, CDR2 SNEGSKA (reference sequence). The V gene lost 6 bases and the J gene lost 5 bases, with 16 bases spanning the gap. This CDR3 has 13 amino acids. Some clones are missing from TCRdb's copy, which holds only in-frame ones; the method was immunoSEQ multiplex PCR. Here the sample table reports about 15,000 clones. To note about this clone: Its target is unknown. Coverage ceases 3 residues before the CDR3 finishes, and the germline J gene fills in the end.

The clonotype was recovered from a human patient who received a combined kidney and bone marrow transplant. Some T cells here may be from the graft donor. The sample was CD4+ T cells from blood (PBMCs), taken 12 months after the transplant. The rearrangement links TRBV20-1 to TRBJ1-1; D gene uncertain. CDR3 loop: CSAPVKLWTEAFF. The covered CDR3 bases are TGCAGTGCCCCGGTCAAGCTCTGGACTGAA.